Listed below are T cell receptor beta chains from one sample, sequenced in a study of OX40 agonist ivuxolimab in advanced cancers. Data came from immunoSEQ multiplex PCR; TCRdb stores just in-frame clones and leaves some out. The data show fewer than 30,000 clones, about four fifths seen once. The sample here was CD4+ or CD8+ T cells sorted from blood, taken in a trial of the OX40 agonist ivuxolimab. The receptors here all came from an adult with an advanced solid tumor such as melanoma, head and neck, liver or kidney cancer. Both conserved end residues are part of each CDR3. D genes are given only for firm matches. Clone size is not always given. Where it is, it says once, few, many or a class for expanded clones.

clone_size,j_call,d_call,v_call,cdr3_nt,cdr3_aa
once,TRBJ2-5,TRBD2,TRBV29-1,TGCAGCGTTGAAGTTTTCGAACCGGGACTAGCGGGGGACGAGACCCAGTACTTC,CSVEVFEPGLAGDETQYF
.,TRBJ1-2,.,TRBV9,TGTGCCAGCAGCGTACACCAGGCGGAAAACTATGGCTACACCTTC,CASSVHQAENYGYTF
once,TRBJ2-7,.,TRBV12-5,TGTGCTAGTGGGGGGAGGATCTACGAGCAGTACTTC,CASGGRIYEQYF
.,TRBJ1-5,.,TRBV7-8,TGTGCCAGCAGCCCGAGGGGGGTACAGCCCCAGCATTTT,CASSPRGVQPQHF
.,TRBJ2-2,.,TRBV5-4,TGTGCCAGCAGCTTGTGGCCAAACACCGGGGAGCTGTTTTTT,CASSLWPNTGELFF
.,TRBJ2-7,TRBD1,TRBV6-4,TGTGCCAGCACCGGGACAGGGAGCTCCTACGAGCAGTACTTC,CASTGTGSSYEQYF
.,TRBJ2-5,TRBD1,TRBV7-6,TGTGCCAGCAGCCACGGGACAGACGTAGAGACCCAGTACTTC,CASSHGTDVETQYF
.,TRBJ2-3,.,TRBV9,TGTGCCAGCAGCGTAGGTGGGACACCAACAGATACGCAGTATTTT,CASSVGGTPTDTQYF
.,TRBJ1-2,.,TRBV10-3,TGTGCCATCAGTGAGTCCGGGACACCGGCTAACTATGGCTACACCTTC,CAISESGTPANYGYTF
medium-sized,TRBJ2-5,TRBD2,TRBV10-3,TGTGCCATCAGTGTGGGGGTCTCGGGACTAGCGGGGGAAGAGACCCAGTACTTC,CAISVGVSGLAGEETQYF
.,TRBJ2-7,.,TRBV20-1,TGCAGTGCTAGGAGTGACTACGAGCAGTACTTC,CSARSDYEQYF
.,TRBJ2-7,.,TRBV5-6,TGTGCCAGCAGCTGGATCGACGGCTCCTACGAGCAGTACTTC,CASSWIDGSYEQYF
.,TRBJ2-7,.,TRBV9,TGTGCCAGCAGCTCATCCGGGACACCCTACGAGCAGTACTTC,CASSSSGTPYEQYF
.,TRBJ2-1,TRBD1,TRBV9,TGTGCCAGCAGCCCCCGGACAGGAAACTCCTACAATGAGCAGTTCTTC,CASSPRTGNSYNEQFF
.,TRBJ1-6,TRBD1,TRBV30,TGTGCCTGGAGTAGGACAGGGGATAATTCACCCCTCCACTTT,CAWSRTGDNSPLHF
.,TRBJ1-5,.,TRBV4-1,TGCGCCAGCAGCCAAGAGGGGGGGATTAACAATCAGCCCCAGCATTTT,CASSQEGGINNQPQHF
.,TRBJ2-2,TRBD1,TRBV9,TGTGCCAGCAGCTCGATGGGGACAGGGGTGACCGGGGAGCTGTTTTTT,CASSSMGTGVTGELFF
.,TRBJ2-7,.,TRBV30,TGTGCCTGGAGTGTACCAGGACAAAAGGAGGAGCAGTACTTC,CAWSVPGQKEEQYF
.,TRBJ1-2,.,TRBV29-1,TGCAGCGTGCCGGGACTCCCCTATGGCTACACCTTC,CSVPGLPYGYTF
.,TRBJ2-7,TRBD1,TRBV6-6,TGTGCCAGCAGTAAAGGCCAGGGGGTTCGCTCCTACGAGCAGTACTTC,CASSKGQGVRSYEQYF
once,TRBJ1-1,.,TRBV5-6,TGTGCCAGCAGCTTGTGGGAAGACACTGAAGCTTTCTTT,CASSLWEDTEAFF
.,TRBJ1-4,.,TRBV29-1,TGCAGCGTTTATCCCAGCCAGGGAGGTGAAAAACTGTTTTTT,CSVYPSQGGEKLFF
.,TRBJ2-1,.,TRBV5-6,TGTGCCAGCAGCGGACAAACAACCTACAATGAGCAGTTCTTC,CASSGQTTYNEQFF
few,TRBJ2-2,.,TRBV19,TGTGCCAGTAGTATAGGCGACACCGGGGAGCTGTTTTTT,CASSIGDTGELFF
.,TRBJ2-1,.,TRBV7-3,TGTGCCAGCAGCTTATGGAAAATGGCCTCCCCATACAATGAGCAGTTCTTC,CASSLWKMASPYNEQFF
.,TRBJ2-7,.,TRBV6-1,TGTGCCAGCAACCAGGTGAGGGACCCATCCTACGAGCAGTACTTC,CASNQVRDPSYEQYF
once,TRBJ2-7,.,TRBV28,TGTGCCAGCAGTTTAGGAGTGGGGGTTTCTTACGAGCAGTACTTC,CASSLGVGVSYEQYF
.,TRBJ1-6,.,TRBV6-1,TGTGCCAGCAGTGAAGCAGGGTCTCTGGTTTATTCACCCCTCCACTTT,CASSEAGSLVYSPLHF
few,TRBJ2-1,.,TRBV30,TGTGCCTGGAGTCTAGGAAGCGGTTTGAATGAGCAGTTCTTC,CAWSLGSGLNEQFF
.,TRBJ2-7,.,TRBV10-3,TGTGCCATCAGTGAGAGTACTAGTTCGGAGCAGTACTTC,CAISESTSSEQYF
.,TRBJ1-5,TRBD1,TRBV27,TGTGCCAGCAGTCCTCGCCCACCGGGACAGGGAATTACTCAGCCCCAGCATTTT,CASSPRPPGQGITQPQHF
few,TRBJ2-3,.,TRBV11-2,TGTGCCAGCAGCACTCCGGGGGTGGCCACAGATACGCAGTATTTT,CASSTPGVATDTQYF
.,TRBJ2-7,.,TRBV7-9,TGTGCCAGCAGCTCCTTGGGGAGCAGGGATTCCTACGAGCAGTACTTC,CASSSLGSRDSYEQYF
.,TRBJ2-5,.,TRBV4-2,TGTGCCAGCAGCCAAGCCCGGCAACAAGAGACCCAGTACTTC,CASSQARQQETQYF
.,TRBJ2-7,TRBD2,TRBV13,TGTGCCAGCAGCTGGGGGGGCTACGAGCAGTACTTC,CASSWGGYEQYF
.,TRBJ1-3,.,TRBV19,TGTGCCAGTAGTATTTTTGAGGACTCTGGAAACACCATATATTTT,CASSIFEDSGNTIYF